This T cell receptor beta chain was documented in a study of regulatory T cells in long-lasting Graves disease (dated by TCRdb to 2020 to 2022). Broadly, across the study: Newly diagnosed Graves' disease patients had taken antithyroid drugs for less than 3 months. A total of some 35 samples underwent TCR sequencing, from some 13 patients with persistent Graves' disease and some 20 patients with newly diagnosed Graves' disease. The study was conducted in China and was registered as a clinical trial. Peripheral blood TCR sequencing and RNA sequencing compared persistent Graves' disease patients with newly diagnosed Graves' disease patients.

In light of the paper, this sample's time point label describes: newly diagnosed GD, antithyroid drugs for less than 3 months. For both TCR sequencing and RNA sequencing, RNA was extracted from PBMCs in TRIzol. The diagnosis of Graves' disease was made according to American Thyroid Association guidelines. Patients for the study were recruited at an endocrinology department in Xi'an, China. Each patient gave 9 to 10 milliliters of peripheral blood, collected in an EDTA anticoagulant tube. Ficoll Paque Plus density gradient separation was used to isolate PBMCs, and no further T cell sorting was done. An Agilent 2100 Bioanalyzer and agarose gel were used to check RNA quality, while a NanoDrop 2000 measured RNA concentration. The paper as a whole reports these results and caveats: A larger number of public clonotypes was shared among persistent patients (2,741) than among newly diagnosed patients (over 850). Persistent disease showed preferential use of TRBV28, TRBJ1-2 and TRBJ2-5, whereas newly diagnosed disease favored TRBV20-1 and TRBJ2-1. Compared with newly diagnosed patients, persistent Graves' disease patients had lower TCR Shannon entropy and fewer highly expanded clones, which suggests clonal expansion. The authors noted that the small sample size was a limitation that may lower accuracy. Only peripheral blood was studied, because thyroid tissue, the primary lesion, was inaccessible. Sequencing and analysis were restricted to the TCR beta chain.

As encoded in the germline V gene (reference sequence), CDR1 is MNHEY while CDR2 is SMNVEV. From the cysteine through the phenylalanine, the CDR3 covers 17 amino acids. CDR3 DNA only is kept here, 51 bases in frame from base 1. Here V drops 6 bases and J drops 2 bases, and the junction holds 13 bases not matched to any gene. This clonotype was seen a few times. The antigen it recognizes is unknown. No much larger clone is present one base from it, and per-base qualities are unavailable. Library generation was performed with multiplex PCR. Sequencing instrument: Illumina HiSeq 4000. CDR3 regions were amplified by Arm-PCR with iRepertoire HTBI primers to construct TCR beta libraries. PCR products were gel purified before sequencing. As for how the authors treated the data: Across samples, about 64 TRBV and 13 to 15 TRBJ segments were identified and used for gene usage analysis of CDR3 amino acid clonotypes. Filtered high-quality paired reads were merged into contigs using COPE and FqMerger. BLAST was used to align contigs to the IMGT TRBV, TRBD and TRBJ reference genes, and CDR3 was defined following IMGT. Any clonotype with a frequency above 0.1% was classified as a highly expanded clone. Shannon entropy served as the measure of repertoire diversity, while the Gini coefficient captured V-J evenness. A clonotype was considered public if more than one individual shared it. TCRdb reanalyzed the raw reads on its own, using fastp at Q25 for trimming and MiXCR for clone calling, and kept in-frame beta chains. One record per CDR3 amino acid sequence lists the most common genes and DNA. TCRdb, rather than the study authors, made the V and J calls. Here the sample has roughly 610,000 distinct CDR3 sequences; approximately 15% occur a single time. The ten largest make up approximately 20% of the sample.

The same specimen was also included in a second study, on T cells in Graves' hyperthyroidism and ophthalmopathy. In that second paper, the authors write: Graves' hyperthyroidism was defined as stable when no progression to ophthalmopathy occurred over 18 months of follow-up. Hyperthyroidism patients were aged 18 to 65 years and newly diagnosed, with disease duration of less than 2 months. Any patient with an uncontrolled infection, another autoimmune disease, pregnancy or lactation was excluded. Diagnoses relied on clinical symptoms, serum thyroxine and TRAb, thyroid ultrasound and orbital computed tomography. The first round of RT-PCR for the TCR CDR3 was performed with the HTBI primer set and the Qiagen OneStep RT-PCR kit. Blood samples also contained most of the expanded thyroid clonotypes (frequency above 0.001), which suggests that blood repertoires may reflect thyroid immune responses. A 13 V-J signature model separated ophthalmopathy from stable hyperthyroidism, with nearly 90% sensitivity and 81% to 82% specificity in cross-validation and 80%/75% in testing. In validation, progression to ophthalmopathy was predicted by the model with around 70% sensitivity and around 76% specificity, a median of 6.5 months before onset. TCR V-J signatures able to tell the groups apart were searched for in a discovery cohort of 95 to 100 patients, of whom 43 had Graves' ophthalmopathy and roughly 58 had stable Graves' hyperthyroidism. Prospective prediction of ophthalmopathy was tested in an independent validation cohort of fewer than 20 hyperthyroidism patients and some 17 patients who later progressed to ophthalmopathy. The approximately 98 discovery patients were randomly divided into training and test sets at a 7:3 ratio. In several Graves' hyperthyroidism patients, the study also compared T-cell repertoires from thyroid tissue with T-cell repertoires from blood. Once sampling was done, hyperthyroidism patients were given methimazole at a starting dose of 30 mg daily, whereas ophthalmopathy patients were given high-dose intravenous methylprednisolone. A second multiplex PCR round built the libraries, followed by size selection and purification. Libraries were sequenced paired-end with 100 bp reads on an Illumina HiSeq2000. SOAPnuke was used to process the raw data, throwing out any read that contained adapters or uncalled bases, had a mean Phred below 15, or lacked an exact constant-primer or identifier match. COPE v1.2.5 was used to merge the high-quality paired reads, and each unique nucleotide sequence was defined as a clonotype. MiTCR v1.1 was used to align the clonotypes against IMGT TRBV, TRBD and TRBJ reference segments. The analysis was restricted to V-J combinations with a frequency above 0.0001, which together covered 99% to 99.2% of the repertoires. A TCS score was defined as the ratio of F50 (clonal expansion) to E x V (chaos), with BLOSUM62-based TCRdist applied between CDR3 peptides within each V-J. Welch's t-statistics and random forest reduced 514 V-J features to fewer than 15, which were used in a naive Bayes classifier (R e1071). Sample size was not statistically predetermined, and investigators were not blinded to group allocation. The paper reports TCR Vbeta CDR3 sequencing of roughly 140 peripheral blood samples: around 45 ophthalmopathy, 75 to 80 hyperthyroidism and around 17 progressor patients.

The rearrangement combines TRBV27 with TRBJ2-7; 10 bases in between match TRBD2. Sequencing was performed on peripheral blood mononuclear cells (PBMCs), taken at new diagnosis, from a patient treated with antithyroid drugs. The TCR originated in a woman in her twenties or thirties with Graves disease. Donor details come from another sample of the same person, matched by shared clones. DNA sequence: TGTGCCAGCAGCATGGGACAGCTAGCGGGAGATCCCTACGAGCAGTACTTC. Translated, this gives CASSMGQLAGDPYEQYF.